The 17 T cell receptor beta chains below all came from one sample that was sequenced in a study of blood T cell repertoires in COVID-19. Using immunoSEQ multiplex PCR, the repertoire was profiled, and TCRdb retains in-frame clones only, with some absent. The sample contains under 200,000 clones, more than 75% of which appear only once. Sequenced: peripheral blood. The receptor set was obtained from a man aged 50 to 59 who had recovered from COVID-19.

This clone was counted once. The chain joins TRBV5-1 to TRBJ2-1, with D perhaps matching TRBD2 (6 bases). Deletions cut 4 bases from V and 2 bases from J, with 13 bases between. The CDR3 has 15 amino acids. CDR1 is SGHRS and CDR2 is YFSETQ in the germline V gene. The CDR3 sequence is CASSLEGEPYNEQFF. CDR3 bases: TGCGCCAGCAGCCTGGAGGGAGAACCCTACAATGAGCAGTTCTTC.

This chain joins TRBV6-2 or TRBV6-3 and TRBJ2-7; weak D call: TRBD1 (6 bases). The CDR3 is made up of 14 amino acids. CDR1 MNHEY and CDR2 SVGEGT come from the germline V gene. The ends were cut back, 0 bases at V and 7 bases at J, with 13 bases in the middle. CDR3 nucleotides: TGTGCCAGCAGTTACTCGTCAGGGGTGAGGGAGCAGTACTTC. It is translated as CASSYSSGVREQYF.

This rearrangement joins TRBV28 to TRBJ2-1; a weak D match, TRBD1 (5 bases). The germline V and J ends were trimmed by 5 bases and 10 bases, with 15 bases remaining between them. The CDR3 totals 13 residues. Germline V gene data show CDR1 as MDHEN and CDR2 as SYDVKM. The CDR3 sequence is CASSGAVLFEQFF. CDR3 nucleotides: TGTGCCAGCAGTGGGGCCGTCCTTTTCGAGCAGTTCTTC.

V gene TRBV6-5 combines with J gene TRBJ1-4; 7 bases are a match to TRBD1. From germline, CDR1 is MNHEY and CDR2 SVGAGI. The CDR3 length is 14 residues. Germline trimming cut 7 bases from V and 8 bases from J; bases unmatched to any gene: 10. CDR3 DNA: TGTGCCAGCACTCGGGACAGCCGCGACGAAAAACTGTTTTTT. Residues: CASTRDSRDEKLFF.

The rearrangement uses TRBV7-8 and TRBJ1-3, with D possibly TRBD1 on 6 matching bases. The CDR3 has 16 amino acids. The V and J ends lost 5 bases and 4 bases respectively, with 18 bases between them. The V gene's germline CDR1 is SGHVS and CDR2 FQNEAQ. The CDR3 sequence is CASSLYTGTRGNTIYF. The DNA of the CDR3 is TGTGCCAGCAGCCTCTACACAGGGACGAGAGGAAACACCATATATTTT.

This chain links TRBV6-2 or TRBV6-3 with TRBJ2-3, with 12 bases that match TRBD2. Germline loops: CDR1 MNHEY, CDR2 SVGEGT. The J segment lost 5 bases and the V segment lost 0 bases, leaving 15 bases of the junction unmatched. The CDR3 runs to 20 residues. The CDR3 DNA reads as TGTGCCAGCAGTTACTCGATGGTGACTAGCGGGGGACCGGGGGTAGATACGCAGTATTTT. Translated, it gives CASSYSMVTSGGPGVDTQYF.

This chain links TRBV11-2 with TRBJ1-3, with D tentatively TRBD1 (6 bases). The CDR3 consists of 16 residues. The germline V gene encodes CDR1 SGHAT and CDR2 FQNNGV. V was pared by 6 bases and J by 0 bases, with 15 bases between. The CDR3 region is CASSRADRSSGNTIYF. CDR3 DNA sequence: TGTGCCAGCAGTCGCGCGGACAGAAGCTCTGGAAACACCATATATTTT.

V gene TRBV5-4 combines with J gene TRBJ2-7, with D possibly matching TRBD1 (5 bases). Trimming took 4 bases from V and 0 from J, leaving 5 bases between them. The CDR3 runs 12 residues. CDR1 and CDR2 from the germline V gene are SGHNT and YYREEE (reference sequence). The CDR3 sequence: CASSQGSYEQYF. CDR3 in DNA: TGTGCCAGCAGCCAGGGCTCCTACGAGCAGTACTTC.

The chain has TRBV9 and TRBJ2-3; 9 bases line up with TRBD2. The CDR3 is made up of 14 amino acids. Germline V gene lookup returns CDR1 SGDLS and CDR2 YYNGEE. V lost 3 bases, J lost 1 base, and 0 bases stayed unmatched. The CDR3 DNA is TGTGCCAGCAGCGGACTAGCGGGCACAGATACGCAGTATTTT. It codes for CASSGLAGTDTQYF.

The chain uses TRBV5-4 and TRBJ2-7; 8 nucleotides agree with TRBD2. The CDR3 is made up of 18 amino acids. The V gene end was trimmed by 2 bases and the J gene end by 6 bases; junction bases not matched to a gene: 19. Germline CDR1 SGHNT, CDR2 YYREEE (reference sequence). As DNA, the CDR3 is TGTGCCAGCAGCTTATCACCTCCGGGACTAGGGTCCCCATCCGAGCAGTACTTC. Translated: CASSLSPPGLGSPSEQYF.

The rearrangement links TRBV27 to TRBJ1-2; TRBD1 agrees at 7 bases. The ends lost 2 bases at V and 7 bases at J; junction bases unmatched: 4. The CDR3 runs 13 residues. Germline-derived CDR1 and CDR2 are MNHEY and SMNVEV (reference sequence). DNA of the CDR3: TGTGCCAGCAGTTTAGGGGCAGGGGGTGGCTACACCTTC. Amino acids: CASSLGAGGGYTF.

The chain uses TRBV5-4 and TRBJ2-5; D is perhaps TRBD2 (6 bases). The CDR3 length is 15 residues. The V and J ends lost 0 bases and 2 bases respectively, with 11 bases between them. Germline CDR1 and CDR2: SGHNT and YYREEE (reference sequence). CDR3: CASSLEPREQETQYF. The CDR3 bases are TGTGCCAGCAGCTTGGAGCCGCGGGAACAAGAGACCCAGTACTTC.

The chain is built from TRBV5-1 and TRBJ2-7; D remains unclear. The germline CDR1 and CDR2 sequences are SGHRS and YFSETQ. Trimming removed 0 bases from V and 3 bases from J, with 13 bases in between. This CDR3 has 15 residues. This CDR3 reads CASSLAPGRDYEQYF. CDR3 sequence (DNA): TGCGCCAGCAGCTTGGCCCCAGGCAGAGACTACGAGCAGTACTTC.

This chain links TRBV23-1 with TRBJ2-1; 9 nucleotides match TRBD2. TRBV23-1 is an open reading frame, and its role is uncertain. V gave up 0 bases and J gave up 3 bases; unmatched junction bases: 6. The CDR3 is 17 residues long. Here the CDR3 DNA reads TGCGCCAGCAGTCAATCGATTCAGCGGGAGGTCTACAATGAGCAGTTCTTC. Translating it yields CASSQSIQREVYNEQFF.

This clone was observed a single time. The rearrangement uses TRBV29-1 and TRBJ1-1, with 7 bases fitting TRBD1. CDR1 and CDR2 from the germline V gene are SQVTM and ANQGSEA. The CDR3 covers 14 residues. Trimming cost V 1 base and J 1 base; bases outside gene matches: 3. CDR3 residues: CSVEARGKNTEAFF. The CDR3 coding sequence is TGCAGCGTTGAAGCCAGGGGGAAGAACACTGAAGCTTTCTTT.

This rearrangement joins TRBV2 to TRBJ2-7, with 9 bases matching TRBD1. CDR1 is SNHLY and CDR2 is FYNNEI in the germline V gene. The CDR3 length is 14 residues. V dropped 3 bases and J dropped 2; count of bases not matched to a gene: 2. CDR3: CASSDGDRAYEQYF. The CDR3 coding sequence is TGTGCCAGCAGTGATGGGGACAGGGCCTACGAGCAGTACTTC.

V is TRBV10-3 and J is TRBJ1-5, with D hard to call. Trimming pared 3 bases from V and 0 bases from J, leaving 3 bases between. The CDR3 spans 13 residues. Germline CDR1 is ENHRY and CDR2 is SYGVKD. The chain's CDR3 is CAISDVSNQPQHF. CDR3 in DNA: TGTGCCATCAGTGACGTTAGCAATCAGCCCCAGCATTTT.